The rows below give T cell receptor beta chains drawn from one sample of a study of CD8 T cells in Susac syndrome. Each CDR3 protein is one row after TCRdb ran MiXCR on the immunoSEQ multiplex PCR reads. This table has about 29,000 distinct CDR3 sequences, approximately 94% appearing once. The sequencing input was CD8+ T cells from PBMCs. All receptors derive from a human donor in good health. Both conserved end residues are part of each CDR3. The order of the fields is clone size, D gene, V gene, J gene, CDR3 protein, CDR3 DNA. D genes are given only for firm matches. Clone sizes are given selectively: once, few, many, or a class where the clone is expanded.

.,.,TRBV6-5,TRBJ2-7,CASSFSLVSEQYF,TGTGCCAGCAGCTTTTCTCTCGTGAGCGAGCAGTACTTC
.,.,TRBV6-2/TRBV6-3,TRBJ2-1,CASSYQRLPLRANEQFF,TGTGCCAGCAGTTACCAGCGGCTCCCTCTAAGAGCCAATGAGCAGTTCTTC
.,TRBD2,TRBV24-1,TRBJ2-1,CATSDARPGTSGGASDEQFF,TGTGCCACCAGTGATGCGCGTCCCGGGACTAGCGGGGGGGCCTCGGATGAGCAGTTCTTC
.,.,TRBV6-1,TRBJ1-1,CASTPPDRWNTEAFF,TGTGCCAGCACTCCTCCTGACAGATGGAACACTGAAGCTTTCTTT
once,.,TRBV27,TRBJ2-5,CASRQGRPGETQYF,TGTGCCAGCAGACAGGGACGACCGGGGGAGACCCAGTACTTC
.,TRBD2,TRBV6-2/TRBV6-3,TRBJ2-1,CASSYAGGGENEQFF,TGTGCCAGCAGTTACGCAGGCGGGGGAGAGAATGAGCAGTTCTTC
.,.,TRBV10-3,TRBJ2-7,CAISENYEQYF,TGTGCCATCAGTGAGAACTACGAGCAGTACTTC
.,.,TRBV6-5,TRBJ2-1,CASRNLQRDEQFF,TGTGCCAGCAGAAATTTACAGAGGGATGAGCAGTTCTTC
.,.,TRBV19,TRBJ1-5,CASSMSSNQPQHF,TGTGCCAGTAGTATGAGTAGCAATCAGCCCCAGCATTTT
.,.,TRBV27,TRBJ2-6,CASKFAGGTGANVLTF,TGTGCCAGCAAATTCGCCGGGGGAACTGGGGCCAACGTCCTGACTTTC
.,.,TRBV7-9,TRBJ1-2,CASSSGYYGYTF,TGTGCCAGCAGCTCAGGGTACTATGGCTACACCTTC
.,TRBD1,TRBV20-1,TRBJ2-7,CSARGQGGFYEQYF,TGCAGTGCTAGAGGACAGGGTGGATTCTACGAGCAGTACTTC
.,.,TRBV2,TRBJ1-2,CASSASRNPGVYGYTF,TGTGCCAGCAGCGCCTCAAGGAACCCCGGGGTCTATGGCTACACCTTC
.,TRBD2,TRBV15,TRBJ2-3,CATGREYGLAGTATSTDTQYF,TGTGCCACCGGCAGAGAATACGGACTAGCGGGGACGGCCACTAGCACAGATACGCAGTATTTT
.,TRBD2,TRBV20-1,TRBJ2-5,CSAPYSLAGGSQETQYF,TGCAGTGCCCCTTACTCGCTAGCGGGGGGTTCACAAGAGACCCAGTACTTC
few,.,TRBV5-6,TRBJ1-1,CASSLAILNTEAFF,TGTGCCAGCAGCCTCGCGATATTGAACACTGAAGCTTTCTTT
.,.,TRBV5-1,TRBJ2-5,CASSLEGQGQETQYF,TGCGCCAGCAGCTTGGAAGGACAAGGACAAGAGACCCAGTACTTC
.,TRBD1,TRBV20-1,TRBJ1-5,CSAPRDSTQQAQHF,TGCAGTGCCCCCCGGGACAGCACGCAGCAGGCCCAGCATTTT
.,TRBD1,TRBV5-4,TRBJ2-3,CASTLDRKGTDTQYF,TGTGCCAGCACCTTGGACAGGAAGGGCACAGATACGCAGTATTTT
.,.,TRBV3-1,TRBJ2-1,CASSPGENYNEQFF,TGTGCCAGCAGCCCCGGAGAGAACTACAATGAGCAGTTCTTC
.,.,TRBV25-1,TRBJ1-2,CASSEWGGNYGYTF,TGTGCCAGCAGTGAATGGGGAGGAAACTATGGCTACACCTTC
.,TRBD1,TRBV5-5,TRBJ2-7,CASSYRDRFSYEQYF,TGTGCCAGCAGCTACCGGGACAGATTTTCCTACGAGCAGTACTTC
once,.,TRBV27,TRBJ2-1,CASSPPRSYNEQFF,TGTGCCAGCAGTCCCCCAAGATCCTACAATGAGCAGTTCTTC
.,TRBD1,TRBV29-1,TRBJ2-7,CSAWTGTENEQYF,TGCAGCGCCTGGACAGGGACAGAGAACGAGCAGTACTTC
.,.,TRBV7-9,TRBJ1-5,CASSLADYQPQHF,TGTGCCAGCAGCTTGGCAGATTATCAGCCCCAGCATTTT
.,TRBD1,TRBV9,TRBJ1-4,CASSASLTGETTNEKLFF,TGTGCCAGCAGCGCCAGTTTGACAGGGGAGACGACTAATGAAAAACTGTTTTTT
.,TRBD1,TRBV6-1,TRBJ1-1,CASRGQLLNTEAFF,TGTGCCAGCAGGGGACAGCTTTTGAACACTGAAGCTTTCTTT